The clone carrying this T cell receptor beta chain came up a few times. This CDR3 is built from 15 residues. V trimming: 5 bases; J trimming: 2 bases; junction bases outside the gene matches: 5. CDR1 and CDR2 from the germline V gene are SGHAT and FQNNGV. This record comes from a study of T cells in Graves' hyperthyroidism and ophthalmopathy. RNA transcripts were the template for amplifying TCR beta CDR3 regions. First-round RT-PCR of the TCR CDR3 relied on the HTBI primer set. Each CDR3 protein gets one entry after TCRdb re-called the multiplex PCR reads with MiXCR. The sample has about 300,000 distinct CDR3 sequences; around a fifth are singletons.

The V and J genes are TRBV11-2 and TRBJ1-5; 8 bases align to TRBD1. The sequencing input was blood. The sequence came from a man aged 50 to 60 with Graves' ophthalmopathy. CDR3 bases: TGTGCCAGCAGCACAGGGGGACAGGGCAATCAGCCCCAGCATTTT. It encodes CASSTGGQGNQPQHF.